This T cell receptor beta chain was sequenced for a study of T cell responses to AZD1222 COVID-19 vaccine (dated by TCRdb to about 2021). The study in broad terms: AZD1222 recipients given second doses at about 4 weeks or at about 12 weeks were pooled, since spike-specific TCR depth and breadth were not found to differ between the two schedules. TCR sequencing covered roughly 230 trial participants: 200 to 220 given two doses of AZD1222 and approximately 26 given two doses of MenACWY control vaccine. Trial participants were enrolled by age into 18-55, 56-69 and 70-plus year subgroups, with around 140, 26 and 57 TCR-sequenced participants respectively.

The CDR3 regions of human TCRbeta chains were analyzed by immunosequencing. Turning to the authors' computational methods: TCRs in the repertoires were compared against a reference library of SARS-CoV-2-specific TCRs that had been generated with the MIRA antigen-specificity platform. Breadth was defined as the fraction of unique TCRs that were SARS-CoV-2-associated, and depth was defined as the fraction of total T cells that were SARS-CoV-2-associated. Using the MIRA data, each spike-specific TCR was assigned both to the spike region to which the TCR was reactive and to a CD4 or CD8 class. Log10-transformed breadth and depth values were compared by one-way ANOVA with Sidak's multiple comparisons tests. This is the immuneACCESS table as TCRdb keeps it, with only in-frame sequences that have V and J called. A part of the clones is gone; compared with another copy, unresolved V genes explain less than half, and the rest is unexplained. That table is the source of V, J and clone size, and D and trimming were worked out from the DNA. This sample is represented by 150,000 or so clones; roughly 88% of them were singletons. The ten largest clones capture roughly 8% of the sample.

The CDR3 starts with the cysteine, ends with the phenylalanine, and has 16 residues. Of the read, only the CDR3 DNA is kept; its 48 bases are in frame from base 1. V is clipped by 7 bases and J by 2 bases, and the sequence between their germline boundaries is 15 bases long. According to the germline V gene (reference sequence), CDR1 reads LNHDA and CDR2 reads SQIVND. The sample's time point, from its label and the paper: baseline before first vaccination. The vaccinee samples were drawn from two UK trials, COV001 and COV002, one of which was a single-blind randomized controlled phase 2/3 trial testing AZD1222 (ChAdOx1 nCoV-19) in healthy adults. For TCRbeta chain sequencing, PBMC samples from trial participants were taken at day 0 and at day 28 after the second dose. In regard to this clone: The target of this receptor is not known. The record has no base qualities; no much larger clone is one base away.

Findings and caveats that apply to the study as a whole: Reportedly, almost half of the unique spike-specific TCRs recognized epitopes lying outside the regions that are mutated in the B.1.351 and B.1.1.7 variants. CD4 TCRs associated with the vaccine covered the entire spike protein, and the dominant responses were in regions 160-218 and 743-854. Conclusions about previously exposed vaccinees are limited, since just five or six AZD1222 recipients were seropositive for SARS-CoV-2 at baseline. The 56-69-year group was small, and its depth increase did not reach significance, likely because of low power. Participants were mostly white British, with more females than males. The authors suggested clonal diversity may have been underestimated. After two AZD1222 doses, spike-specific TCR breadth and depth were significantly higher than at day 0 and than in MenACWY recipients. Because no day 14 peak-response samples were available, the repertoires could be characterized only after the peak T cell response.

The chain was built from TRBV19 and TRBJ2-6; the D gene is possibly TRBD2, with 5 bases matching. This clonotype was obtained from an adult in good health. Sequencing used peripheral blood, obtained on day 0 of AZD1222 vaccination. The CDR3 corresponds to CASTGEGRAGANVLTF. The DNA reads as follows: TGTGCCAGTACCGGAGAGGGTAGGGCTGGGGCCAACGTCCTGACTTTC.